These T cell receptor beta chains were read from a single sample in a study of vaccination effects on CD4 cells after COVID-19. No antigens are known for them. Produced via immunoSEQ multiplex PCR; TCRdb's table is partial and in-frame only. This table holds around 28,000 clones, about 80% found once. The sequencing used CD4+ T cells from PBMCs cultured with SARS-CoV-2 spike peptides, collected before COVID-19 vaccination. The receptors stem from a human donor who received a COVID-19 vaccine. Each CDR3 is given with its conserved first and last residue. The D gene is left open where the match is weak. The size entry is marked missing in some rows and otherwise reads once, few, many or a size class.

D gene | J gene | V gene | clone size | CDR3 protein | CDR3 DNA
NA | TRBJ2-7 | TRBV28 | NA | CASTRGRLEQYF | TGTGCCAGCACCCGGGGGCGTCTCGAGCAGTACTTC
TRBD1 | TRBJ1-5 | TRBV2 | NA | CASRDTGDFQPQHF | TGTGCCAGCAGAGACACAGGGGATTTCCAGCCCCAGCATTTT
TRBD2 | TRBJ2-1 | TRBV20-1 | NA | CSASTSGRAAYNEQFF | TGCAGTGCTAGTACTAGCGGGAGGGCCGCATACAATGAGCAGTTCTTC
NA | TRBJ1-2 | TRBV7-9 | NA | CASRWDGSKGYTF | TGTGCCAGCAGGTGGGACGGCTCTAAGGGCTACACCTTC
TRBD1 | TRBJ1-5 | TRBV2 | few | CASRMDRVWDQPQHF | TGTGCCAGCAGGATGGACAGGGTGTGGGATCAGCCCCAGCATTTT
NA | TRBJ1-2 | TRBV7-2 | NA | CASSLFGANYGYTF | TGTGCCAGCAGCTTGTTCGGAGCTAACTATGGCTACACCTTC
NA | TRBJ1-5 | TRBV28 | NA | CASSLNGQGNQPQHF | TGTGCCAGCAGTTTAAACGGGCAGGGGAATCAGCCCCAGCATTTT
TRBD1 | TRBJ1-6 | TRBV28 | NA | CASSLGTGAWSPLHF | TGTGCCAGCAGTTTAGGGACAGGGGCATGGTCACCCCTCCACTTT
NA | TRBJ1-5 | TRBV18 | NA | CASSPDRLGGNQPQHF | TGTGCCAGCTCACCTGACAGGTTAGGGGGCAATCAGCCCCAGCATTTT
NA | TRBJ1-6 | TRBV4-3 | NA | CASSQEGGLLGNSPLHF | TGCGCCAGCAGCCAAGAGGGGGGGCTTCTAGGGAATTCACCCCTCCACTTT
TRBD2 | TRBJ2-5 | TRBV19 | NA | CASSIAGGGKKETQYF | TGTGCCAGTAGTATAGCGGGAGGGGGGAAGAAAGAGACCCAGTACTTC
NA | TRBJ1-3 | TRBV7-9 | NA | CASTEGSTSGNTIYF | TGTGCCAGCACCGAAGGGTCCACCTCTGGAAACACCATATATTTT
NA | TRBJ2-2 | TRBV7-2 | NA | CASSPTPGTGELFF | TGTGCCAGCAGCCCCACTCCAGGCACCGGGGAGCTGTTTTTT
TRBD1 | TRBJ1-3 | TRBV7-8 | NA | CASSSIPGGSGNTIYF | TGTGCCAGCAGCTCGATTCCAGGGGGCTCTGGAAACACCATATATTTT
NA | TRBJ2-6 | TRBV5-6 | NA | CASSLSSSGANVLTF | TGTGCCAGCAGCTTGAGTAGCTCTGGGGCCAACGTCCTGACTTTC
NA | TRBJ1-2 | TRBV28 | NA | CASSLVDGIDGYTF | TGTGCCAGCAGTTTAGTGGATGGGATTGATGGCTACACCTTC
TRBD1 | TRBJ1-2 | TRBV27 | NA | CASSAGDRTSYTF | TGTGCCAGCAGTGCCGGGGACAGGACATCGTACACCTTC
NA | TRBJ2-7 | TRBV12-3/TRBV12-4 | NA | CASSPDSYEQYF | TGTGCCAGCAGTCCGGACAGTTACGAGCAGTACTTC
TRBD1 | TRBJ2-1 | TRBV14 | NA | CASSRGTGPFSYNEQFF | TGTGCCAGCAGCCGTGGGACAGGCCCATTCTCCTACAATGAGCAGTTCTTC
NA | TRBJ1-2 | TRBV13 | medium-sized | CASSTDLTYGYTF | TGTGCCAGCAGCACCGACTTAACCTATGGCTACACCTTC
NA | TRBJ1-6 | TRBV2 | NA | CASRWTGSPLHF | TGTGCCAGCAGGTGGACGGGGTCACCCCTCCACTTT
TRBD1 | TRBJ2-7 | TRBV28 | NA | CASTSIRRQGLYEQYF | TGTGCCAGCACCTCAATTCGCCGACAGGGCCTATACGAGCAGTACTTC
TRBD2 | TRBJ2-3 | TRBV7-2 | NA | CASSSSGRAGTDTQYF | TGTGCCAGCAGCTCCAGCGGGAGGGCGGGGACAGATACGCAGTATTTT
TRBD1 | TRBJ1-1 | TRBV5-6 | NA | CASSFEGTGRRGTEAFF | TGTGCCAGCAGCTTTGAAGGGACAGGGAGAAGAGGCACTGAAGCTTTCTTT
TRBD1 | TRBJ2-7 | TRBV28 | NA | CASSLSSGDRGREQYF | TGTGCCAGCAGCCTGAGTAGTGGGGACAGGGGTCGAGAGCAGTACTTC
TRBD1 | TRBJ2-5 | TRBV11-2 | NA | CASSHQFASGQGETQYF | TGTGCCAGCAGCCACCAGTTTGCGAGCGGACAGGGAGAGACCCAGTACTTC
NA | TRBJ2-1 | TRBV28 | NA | CASTSTGVAQFF | TGTGCCAGCACCTCAACGGGGGTGGCGCAGTTCTTC
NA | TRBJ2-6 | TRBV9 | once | CASSSDGQRFDVLTF | TGTGCCAGCAGCTCAGACGGGCAGCGATTTGACGTCCTGACTTTC
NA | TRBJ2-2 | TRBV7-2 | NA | CASSLSSGAATGELFF | TGTGCCAGCAGCTTAAGTTCTGGGGCTGCCACCGGGGAGCTGTTTTTT
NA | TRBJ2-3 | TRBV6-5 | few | CASSYIQGADTQYF | TGTGCCAGCAGTTACATACAGGGTGCTGATACGCAGTATTTT
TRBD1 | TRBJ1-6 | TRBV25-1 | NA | CASSADRGNSPLHF | TGTGCCAGCAGCGCCGACAGGGGTAATTCACCCCTCCACTTT
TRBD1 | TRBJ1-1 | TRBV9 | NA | CASSVVGQGYTEAFF | TGTGCCAGCAGCGTAGTAGGACAGGGGTACACTGAAGCTTTCTTT
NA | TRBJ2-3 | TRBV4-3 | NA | CASSQVGLSRTDTQYF | TGCGCCAGCAGCCAAGTGGGACTTTCACGCACAGATACGCAGTATTTT
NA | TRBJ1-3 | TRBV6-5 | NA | CASSATVSANTIYF | TGTGCCAGCAGCGCGACAGTTTCTGCAAACACCATATATTTT
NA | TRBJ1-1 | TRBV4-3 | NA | CASSQDAGRGAFF | TGCGCCAGCAGCCAAGATGCGGGGCGGGGAGCTTTCTTT
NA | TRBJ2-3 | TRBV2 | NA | CASSGGSRDTQYF | TGTGCCAGCAGTGGGGGTTCCAGGGATACGCAGTATTTT
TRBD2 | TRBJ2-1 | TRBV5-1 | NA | CASRLAGGLPPEQFF | TGCGCCAGCAGACTAGCGGGGGGGCTTCCCCCCGAGCAGTTCTTC
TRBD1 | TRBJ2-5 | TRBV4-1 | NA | CASSPDRGETQYF | TGCGCCAGCAGCCCAGACAGGGGTGAGACCCAGTACTTC
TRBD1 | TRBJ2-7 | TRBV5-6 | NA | CASSLVQGEEQYF | TGTGCCAGCAGCTTGGTACAGGGGGAAGAGCAGTACTTC
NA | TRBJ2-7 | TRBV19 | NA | CASSSSHSGILYEQYF | TGTGCCAGTAGTAGCTCCCATTCCGGGATCCTTTATGAGCAGTACTTC
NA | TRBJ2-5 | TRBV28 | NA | CASRRAGKGETQYF | TGTGCCAGCAGACGGGCAGGGAAAGGAGAGACCCAGTACTTC
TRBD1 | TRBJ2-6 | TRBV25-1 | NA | CASSRGISGANVLTF | TGTGCCAGCTCCAGGGGGATATCTGGGGCCAACGTCCTGACTTTC
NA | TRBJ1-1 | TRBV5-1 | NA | CASSTGMPEAFF | TGCGCCAGCAGCACTGGTATGCCTGAAGCTTTCTTT
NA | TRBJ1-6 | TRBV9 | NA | CASSVGWDNSPLHF | TGTGCCAGCAGCGTAGGATGGGACAATTCACCCCTCCACTTT
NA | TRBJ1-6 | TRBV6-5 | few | CASRPRADNSPLHF | TGTGCCAGCCGGCCGAGGGCCGATAATTCACCCCTCCACTTT
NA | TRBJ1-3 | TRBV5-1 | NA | CASSNGGTNSGNTIYF | TGCGCCAGCAGTAATGGGGGGACTAACTCTGGAAACACCATATATTTT
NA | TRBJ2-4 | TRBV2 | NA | CASSDGVAKNIQYF | TGTGCCAGCAGTGACGGGGTGGCCAAAAACATTCAGTACTTC
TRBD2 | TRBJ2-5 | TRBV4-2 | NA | CASSLSQAGAETQYF | TGTGCCAGCAGCCTTTCCCAAGCGGGAGCGGAGACCCAGTACTTC
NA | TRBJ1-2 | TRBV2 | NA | CASRWTPSNYGYTF | TGTGCCAGCAGATGGACACCATCTAACTATGGCTACACCTTC
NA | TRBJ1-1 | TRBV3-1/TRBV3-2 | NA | CASSQVRRSGGTEAFF | TGTGCCAGCAGCCAAGTACGTCGTTCTGGGGGAACTGAAGCTTTCTTT
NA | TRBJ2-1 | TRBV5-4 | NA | CASSLRLGANEQFF | TGTGCCAGCAGCCTCCGACTAGGCGCGAATGAGCAGTTCTTC
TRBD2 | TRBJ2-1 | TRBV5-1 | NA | CASSRKGVTSGDYNEQFF | TGCGCCAGCAGCCGTAAGGGGGTGACTAGCGGTGACTACAATGAGCAGTTCTTC
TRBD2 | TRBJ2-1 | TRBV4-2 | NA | CASSPQRGSSYNEQFF | TGTGCCAGCAGCCCTCAGCGGGGGAGCTCCTACAATGAGCAGTTCTTC
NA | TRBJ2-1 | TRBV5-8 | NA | CASSLELLKMGREQFF | TGTGCCAGCAGCTTGGAGCTCCTTAAGATGGGGCGGGAGCAGTTCTTC
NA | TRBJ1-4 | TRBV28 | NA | CASSLTEKLFF | TGTGCCAGCAGTTTGACAGAAAAACTGTTTTTT
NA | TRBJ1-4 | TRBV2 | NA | CASKAGGYEKLFF | TGTGCCAGCAAAGCCGGGGGGTATGAAAAACTGTTTTTT
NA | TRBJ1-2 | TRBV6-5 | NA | CASRKTGVYGYTF | TGTGCCAGCAGAAAGACAGGTGTCTATGGCTACACCTTC
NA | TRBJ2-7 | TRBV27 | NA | CASSRYGEQYF | TGTGCCAGCAGTCGTTATGGGGAGCAGTACTTC
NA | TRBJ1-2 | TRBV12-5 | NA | CASGFQNRLHGYTF | TGTGCTAGTGGTTTCCAGAACCGGTTACATGGCTACACCTTC